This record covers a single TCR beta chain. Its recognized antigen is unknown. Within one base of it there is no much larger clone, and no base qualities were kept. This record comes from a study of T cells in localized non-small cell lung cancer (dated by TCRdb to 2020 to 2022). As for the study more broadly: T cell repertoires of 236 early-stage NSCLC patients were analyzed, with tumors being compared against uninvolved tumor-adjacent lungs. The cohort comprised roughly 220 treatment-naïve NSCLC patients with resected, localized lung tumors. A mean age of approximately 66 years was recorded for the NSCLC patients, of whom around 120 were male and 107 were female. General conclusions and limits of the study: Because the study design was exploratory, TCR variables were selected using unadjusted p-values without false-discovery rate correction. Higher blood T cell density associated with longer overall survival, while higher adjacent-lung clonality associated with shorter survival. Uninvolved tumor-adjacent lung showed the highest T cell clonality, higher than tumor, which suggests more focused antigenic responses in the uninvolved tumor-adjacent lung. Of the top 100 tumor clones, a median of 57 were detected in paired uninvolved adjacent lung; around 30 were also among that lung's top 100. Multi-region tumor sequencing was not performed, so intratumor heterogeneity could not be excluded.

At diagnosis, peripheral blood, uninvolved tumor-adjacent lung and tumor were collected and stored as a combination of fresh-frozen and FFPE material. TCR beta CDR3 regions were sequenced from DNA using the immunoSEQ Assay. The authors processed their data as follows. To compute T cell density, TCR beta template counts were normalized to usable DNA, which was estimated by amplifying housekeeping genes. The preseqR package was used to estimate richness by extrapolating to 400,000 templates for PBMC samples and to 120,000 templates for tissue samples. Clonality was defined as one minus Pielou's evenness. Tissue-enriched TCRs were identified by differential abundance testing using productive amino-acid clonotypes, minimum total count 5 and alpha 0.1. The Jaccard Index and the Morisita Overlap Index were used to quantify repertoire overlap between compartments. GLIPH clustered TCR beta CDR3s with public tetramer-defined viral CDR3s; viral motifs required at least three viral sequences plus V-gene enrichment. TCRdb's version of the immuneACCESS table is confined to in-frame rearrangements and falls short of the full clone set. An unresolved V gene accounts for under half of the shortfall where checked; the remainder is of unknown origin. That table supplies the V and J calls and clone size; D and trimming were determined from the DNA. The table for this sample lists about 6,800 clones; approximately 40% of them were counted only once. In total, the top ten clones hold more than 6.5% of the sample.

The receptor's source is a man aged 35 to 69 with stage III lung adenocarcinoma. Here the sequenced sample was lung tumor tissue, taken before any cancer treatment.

For the CDR3, the sequence is CSGGQTMNTEAFF. The nucleotide sequence reads as follows: TGCAGCGGGGGACAGACAATGAACACTGAAGCTTTCTTT. This chain joins TRBV29-1 to TRBJ1-1, and 7 bases in between align with TRBD1. Spanning cysteine to phenylalanine, the CDR3 consists of 13 amino acids. The DNA shown is the 39-base CDR3, in frame from base 1. Trimming takes 7 bases off V and 0 bases off J; junction bases not matched to a gene: 5. The germline V gene encodes CDR1 SQVTM and CDR2 ANQGSEA.